The rows below give T cell receptor beta chains drawn from one sample of a study of human T cells and chemical hapten exposure. In TCRdb, the RACE reads were re-called with MiXCR into one record per CDR3 protein. The sample lists 74,000 or so distinct CDR3 sequences; around 11% were seen once. This material consisted of whole blood, taken in connection with sensitization to the hapten diphenylcyclopropenone (DPC). These receptors came from a woman aged 55-69 years with alopecia areata. Some clones in this sample may be carry-over from other donors' samples. The CDR3 runs from the conserved cysteine through the conserved F or W. The order of the fields is D gene, J gene, clone size, V gene, CDR3 protein, CDR3 DNA. The D gene is left open where the match is weak. Some rows have no size entry. The others give once, few or many, or a class for an expanded clone.

D gene: NA
J gene: TRBJ1-1
clone size: many
V gene: TRBV20-1
CDR3 protein: CSATPDLTLNTEAFF
CDR3 DNA: TGCAGTGCCACCCCCGATCTTACTCTGAACACTGAAGCTTTCTTT

D gene: NA
J gene: TRBJ2-1
clone size: NA
V gene: TRBV6-5
CDR3 protein: CASSYDDEQFF
CDR3 DNA: TGTGCCAGCAGTTACGATGATGAGCAGTTCTTC

D gene: NA
J gene: TRBJ1-5
clone size: NA
V gene: TRBV3-1
CDR3 protein: CASSQAVSNQPQHF
CDR3 DNA: TGTGCCAGCAGCCAAGCGGTATCAAATCAGCCCCAGCATTTT

D gene: TRBD1
J gene: TRBJ1-2
clone size: many
V gene: TRBV20-1
CDR3 protein: CSASPPDRAANYGYTF
CDR3 DNA: TGCAGTGCTAGTCCCCCGGACAGGGCAGCCAACTATGGCTACACCTTC

D gene: NA
J gene: TRBJ2-3
clone size: NA
V gene: TRBV20-1
CDR3 protein: CSARWGLRDTDTQYF
CDR3 DNA: TGCAGTGCTAGGTGGGGGCTGAGGGACACAGATACGCAGTATTTT

D gene: NA
J gene: TRBJ1-1
clone size: NA
V gene: TRBV20-1
CDR3 protein: CSARPTVNTEAFF
CDR3 DNA: TGCAGTGCTAGGCCCACAGTGAACACTGAAGCTTTCTTT

D gene: NA
J gene: TRBJ1-1
clone size: many
V gene: TRBV2
CDR3 protein: CATTSLGDTEAFF
CDR3 DNA: TGTGCCACCACCTCCCTTGGGGACACTGAAGCTTTCTTT

D gene: NA
J gene: TRBJ1-5
clone size: few
V gene: TRBV12-2
CDR3 protein: CASRLGGRGPPMFCSNQPQHF
CDR3 DNA: TGTGCAAGTCGCTTAGGGGGCCGGGGTCCGCCCATGTTTTGTAGCAATCAGCCCCAGCATTTT

D gene: NA
J gene: TRBJ1-1
clone size: few
V gene: TRBV9
CDR3 protein: CASSGTTGLPTEAFF
CDR3 DNA: TGTGCCAGCAGCGGAACGACAGGTCTCCCCACTGAAGCTTTCTTT

D gene: NA
J gene: TRBJ2-2
clone size: NA
V gene: TRBV20-1
CDR3 protein: CSASPQTTGELFF
CDR3 DNA: TGCAGTGCTAGTCCCCAGACCACCGGGGAGCTGTTTTTT

D gene: NA
J gene: TRBJ2-5
clone size: many
V gene: TRBV7-3
CDR3 protein: CASSPTAKETQYF
CDR3 DNA: TGTGCCAGCAGCCCGACAGCAAAAGAGACCCAGTACTTC

D gene: NA
J gene: TRBJ2-5
clone size: NA
V gene: TRBV28
CDR3 protein: CASSSLRGTQYF
CDR3 DNA: TGTGCCAGCAGTTCCCTTAGAGGGACCCAGTACTTC

D gene: NA
J gene: TRBJ2-1
clone size: many
V gene: TRBV20-1
CDR3 protein: CSARDPAKPNEQFF
CDR3 DNA: TGCAGTGCTAGAGATCCCGCTAAACCCAATGAGCAGTTCTTC

D gene: NA
J gene: TRBJ1-2
clone size: few
V gene: TRBV20-1
CDR3 protein: CSVRTVNYGYTF
CDR3 DNA: TGCAGCGTCCGGACTGTTAACTATGGCTACACCTTC

D gene: TRBD1
J gene: TRBJ1-1
clone size: NA
V gene: TRBV4-1
CDR3 protein: CASSQMGQENTEAFF
CDR3 DNA: TGCGCCAGCAGCCAAATGGGACAGGAGAACACTGAAGCTTTCTTT

D gene: NA
J gene: TRBJ2-1
clone size: few
V gene: TRBV2
CDR3 protein: CASSEVRLVRVGYNEQFF
CDR3 DNA: TGTGCCAGCAGTGAAGTCCGTCTCGTCAGGGTGGGTTACAATGAGCAGTTCTTC

D gene: TRBD1
J gene: TRBJ1-4
clone size: NA
V gene: TRBV3-1
CDR3 protein: CASSQATGGNEKLFF
CDR3 DNA: TGTGCCAGCAGCCAAGCCACAGGGGGGAACGAAAAACTGTTTTTT

D gene: NA
J gene: TRBJ2-4
clone size: few
V gene: TRBV11-2
CDR3 protein: CASGRGGLAKNIQYF
CDR3 DNA: TGTGCCAGCGGCAGGGGGGGCCTAGCCAAAAACATTCAGTACTTC

D gene: NA
J gene: TRBJ1-1
clone size: few
V gene: TRBV7-9
CDR3 protein: CASSYRGDTEAFF
CDR3 DNA: TGTGCCAGCAGTTATAGAGGGGACACTGAAGCTTTCTTT

D gene: NA
J gene: TRBJ1-1
clone size: NA
V gene: TRBV5-1
CDR3 protein: CASSFTIQGLGNTEAFF
CDR3 DNA: TGCGCCAGCAGCTTTACCATTCAGGGACTAGGAAACACTGAAGCTTTCTTT

D gene: NA
J gene: TRBJ2-1
clone size: NA
V gene: TRBV3-1
CDR3 protein: CASSQNRVGGGYTNNEQFF
CDR3 DNA: TGTGCCAGCAGCCAAAATAGGGTAGGCGGGGGCTACACCAACAATGAGCAGTTCTTC

D gene: NA
J gene: TRBJ2-7
clone size: NA
V gene: TRBV27
CDR3 protein: CASSRRQGFYEQYF
CDR3 DNA: TGTGCCAGCAGTCGGCGACAAGGATTCTACGAGCAGTACTTC

D gene: NA
J gene: TRBJ2-4
clone size: many
V gene: TRBV6-5
CDR3 protein: CASSLMDSKNIQYF
CDR3 DNA: TGTGCCAGCAGTCTTATGGACAGCAAAAACATTCAGTACTTC

D gene: TRBD1
J gene: TRBJ1-2
clone size: NA
V gene: TRBV3-1
CDR3 protein: CASSPDRAYYGYTF
CDR3 DNA: TGTGCCAGCAGTCCCGACAGGGCTTACTATGGCTACACCTTC

D gene: NA
J gene: TRBJ2-7
clone size: few
V gene: TRBV9
CDR3 protein: CASSQLDMPPYEQYF
CDR3 DNA: TGTGCCAGCAGCCAGTTGGACATGCCCCCCTACGAGCAGTACTTC

D gene: TRBD2
J gene: TRBJ2-7
clone size: few
V gene: TRBV5-1
CDR3 protein: CASSRGTSGDVLEQYF
CDR3 DNA: TGCGCCAGCAGCAGGGGGACTAGCGGGGACGTTTTGGAGCAGTACTTC

D gene: NA
J gene: TRBJ2-5
clone size: few
V gene: TRBV20-1
CDR3 protein: CSARLTGTETQYF
CDR3 DNA: TGCAGTGCTAGACTAACCGGGACGGAGACCCAGTACTTC

D gene: NA
J gene: TRBJ2-1
clone size: many
V gene: TRBV29-1
CDR3 protein: CSVEDSLFHEQFF
CDR3 DNA: TGCAGCGTTGAAGATTCCCTCTTCCATGAGCAGTTCTTC

D gene: NA
J gene: TRBJ1-1
clone size: few
V gene: TRBV27
CDR3 protein: CASSLWGQDTEAFF
CDR3 DNA: TGTGCCAGCAGTTTGTGGGGGCAGGACACTGAAGCTTTCTTT

D gene: TRBD1
J gene: TRBJ2-7
clone size: many
V gene: TRBV16
CDR3 protein: CASSQPGQGKSYEQYF
CDR3 DNA: TGTGCCAGCAGCCAACCGGGACAGGGAAAATCCTACGAGCAGTACTTC

D gene: NA
J gene: TRBJ1-2
clone size: NA
V gene: TRBV29-1
CDR3 protein: CSVAGTDANTF
CDR3 DNA: TGCAGCGTCGCAGGGACCGACGCTAACACCTTC

D gene: NA
J gene: TRBJ2-2
clone size: few
V gene: TRBV7-6
CDR3 protein: CASSLEIRFRDGGELFF
CDR3 DNA: TGTGCCAGCAGCTTAGAAATTCGCTTTCGGGATGGCGGGGAGCTGTTTTTT

D gene: TRBD1
J gene: TRBJ2-7
clone size: NA
V gene: TRBV7-6
CDR3 protein: CASSLGLSSGTGAYEQYF
CDR3 DNA: TGTGCCAGCAGCTTAGGATTGAGTTCGGGGACAGGGGCCTACGAGCAGTACTTC